This entry lists 29 T cell receptor beta chains sequenced from one sample in a study of immune evolution from preneoplasia to lung adenocarcinoma. Clones were sequenced by immunoSEQ multiplex PCR, and TCRdb holds only the in-frame ones, with some missing. The table includes 23,000 or so clones, 75% detected once. Sequencing used FFPE invasive lung adenocarcinoma tissue. These receptors all stem from a person aged 60 to 70 with lung adenocarcinoma.

V is TRBV11-3 and J is TRBJ2-1, with TRBD2 identical over 10 bases. J lost 4 bases, V lost 5 bases, and 17 bases had no gene match. The CDR3 runs 19 residues. CDR1 SGHNT and CDR2 YENEEA come from the germline V gene. The CDR3 DNA follows: TGTGCCAGCAGCGCCCGGGGGGGGACACTAGCGGGAAGATACAATGAGCAGTTCTTC. Its protein product is CASSARGGTLAGRYNEQFF.

Written as DNA, the CDR3 is TGTGCCAGCAGCTTCGACGAGCCCGGCGAGCAGTACTTC. This codes for CASSFDEPGEQYF. This chain links TRBV11-3 with TRBJ2-7; no firm D call. CDR1 is SGHNT and CDR2 is YENEEA in the germline V gene. Trimming removed 3 bases from V and 6 bases from J, with 12 bases in between. This CDR3 comprises 13 residues.

V usage is TRBV5-1 and J usage is TRBJ2-3; D remains ambiguous. V lost 1 base and J 7 bases, leaving 10 bases between the germline ends. This CDR3 is built from 13 residues. CDR1 SGHRS and CDR2 YFSETQ come from the germline V gene. CDR3 bases: TGCGCCAGCAGCTTGTTGCCCCAAAATACGCAGTATTTT. Encoded protein: CASSLLPQNTQYF.

This clone was seen only a few times. V and J are TRBV5-1 and TRBJ2-1; 11 nucleotides agree with TRBD2. J gave up 6 bases and V 4 bases, and 6 bases lay outside the gene matches. The CDR3 has 15 amino acids. The germline gives CDR1 SGHRS, CDR2 YFSETQ. The CDR3 here is CASSPLAGVGNEQFF. As DNA, the CDR3 is TGCGCCAGCAGCCCACTAGCGGGAGTAGGCAATGAGCAGTTCTTC.

The sample holds a few counts of this clone. V usage is TRBV30 and J usage is TRBJ1-2, with a possible D match to TRBD1 (6 bases). Between the trimmed V and J ends, which lost 2 bases and 2 bases, there was a span of 12 bases. CDR1 and CDR2 from the germline V gene are GTSNPN and SVGIG (reference sequence). There are 14 residues in the CDR3. CDR3 residues: CAWSRRQANYGYTF. The CDR3 DNA reads TGTGCCTGGAGTAGGCGACAGGCGAACTATGGCTACACCTTC.

Sample share makes this clone medium-sized. The rearrangement uses TRBV19 and TRBJ2-5, with 9 bases matching TRBD1. CDR3 length equals 13 residues. V gave up 10 bases and J gave up 0 bases; unmatched junction bases: 3. CDR1 LNHDA and CDR2 SQIVND come from the germline V gene (reference sequence). The CDR3 DNA follows: TGTGCCACGGGACAGGGTGACCAAGAGACCCAGTACTTC. It encodes CATGQGDQETQYF.

The rearrangement uses TRBV7-2 and TRBJ1-5; no reliable D call. CDR3 length equals 13 residues. The germline V and J ends were trimmed by 6 bases and 0 bases, with 6 bases remaining between them. The germline gives CDR1 SGHTA, CDR2 FQGNSA. Here the CDR3 reads CASSRDSNQPQHF. The CDR3 region has the DNA TGTGCCAGCAGTCGGGATAGCAATCAGCCCCAGCATTTT.

This clone has a handful of counts. V usage is TRBV18 and J usage is TRBJ2-3; 14 bases align to TRBD2. The CDR3 has 18 residues. Per germline, CDR1 KGHSH and CDR2 LQKENI. V gave up 5 bases and J gave up 2 bases; unmatched junction bases: 9. The CDR3 is CASSAGTSGSRITDTQYF. The CDR3 coding sequence is TGTGCCAGCTCAGCCGGGACTAGCGGGAGCAGGATCACAGATACGCAGTATTTT.

This clone was seen only a few times. This chain uses TRBV7-2 with TRBJ2-2; TRBD1 aligns across 8 bases. Germline V gene sequence: CDR1 SGHTA, CDR2 FQGNSA. Trimming at V came to 4 bases and at J to 6 bases, leaving 4 bases not matched to a gene. The CDR3 extends over 14 amino acids. The CDR3 DNA sequence: TGTGCCAGCAGCTCTACACAGGGGGCCGGGGAGCTGTTTTTT. Amino acid sequence: CASSSTQGAGELFF.

The J gene is TRBJ2-1, the V gene TRBV14; weak D call: TRBD2 (6 bases). CDR1 and CDR2 from the germline V gene are SGHDN and FVKESK. V lost 4 bases to trimming and J lost 2 bases, with 15 bases between them. The CDR3 totals 16 residues. For the CDR3, the DNA is TGTGCCAGCAGCCGGGGGTCTGGAGGGGCCTACAATGAGCAGTTCTTC. Translation: CASSRGSGGAYNEQFF.

The CDR3, as DNA: TGTGCCAGCGTAAGATATCTTGGGCAGCCCCAGCATTTT. Translation: CASVRYLGQPQHF. The chain uses TRBV6-1 and TRBJ1-5; no reliable D call. The CDR3 runs to 13 residues. Germline assignment: CDR1 MNHNS and CDR2 SASEGT. Trimming removed 8 bases from V and 7 bases from J, with 15 bases in between.

The chain links TRBV30 to TRBJ2-7, with D perhaps TRBD1 or TRBD2 (5 bases each). The CDR3 sequence is 13 residues long. Germline-derived CDR1 and CDR2 are GTSNPN and SVGIG (reference sequence). The ends were cut back, 4 bases at V and 2 bases at J, with 12 bases in the middle. This CDR3 is CAWTLGAAYEQYF. The CDR3 coding sequence is TGTGCCTGGACTCTCGGGGCGGCCTACGAGCAGTACTTC.

This rearrangement joins TRBV27 to TRBJ1-2, with TRBD1 matching 9 bases. Germline V gene sequence: CDR1 MNHEY, CDR2 SMNVEV (reference sequence). V dropped 6 bases and J dropped 7; count of bases not matched to a gene: 12. The CDR3 covers 15 residues. The CDR3 coding sequence is TGTGCCAGCAGGACTCTAGGACAGGGGAGGATTGGCTACACCTTC. As protein: CASRTLGQGRIGYTF.

The chain links TRBV7-2 to TRBJ2-3; TRBD2 is a possible D gene (6 bases). The germline V and J ends were trimmed by 5 bases and 2 bases, with 11 bases remaining between them. Germline assignment: CDR1 SGHTA and CDR2 FQGNSA. This CDR3 contains 14 residues. CDR3 residues: CASSTGLLTDTQYF. In nucleotides, the CDR3 is TGTGCCAGCAGCACGGGACTTCTCACAGATACGCAGTATTTT. The entire variable domain, with the rest obtained from reference TRBV7-2 and TRBJ2-3, is as follows: GAGVSQSPSNKVTEKGKDVELRCDPISGHTALYWYRQSLGQGLEFLIYFQGNSAPDKSGLPSDRFSAERTGGSVSTLTIQRTQQEDSAVYLCASSTGLLTDTQYFGPGTRLTVL.

This chain uses TRBV19 with TRBJ2-2; TRBD2 aligns across 10 bases. The CDR3 runs to 15 residues. CDR1 is LNHDA, CDR2 SQIVND, per germline (reference sequence). The V gene end was trimmed by 2 bases and the J gene end by 5 bases; junction bases not matched to a gene: 2. CDR3 sequence (DNA): TGTGCCAGTAGTATACTAGCGGGAGTAACCGGGGAGCTGTTTTTT. Its translation is CASSILAGVTGELFF.

V and J are TRBV28 and TRBJ2-1; D might be TRBD2 (5 bases). Germline lookup yields CDR1 MDHEN and CDR2 SYDVKM. The CDR3 totals 15 residues. V was cut by 5 bases and J by 1 base, with 12 bases left in between. CDR3 nucleotides: TGTGCCAGCAGTCCCGCGAGGACTTCCTACAATGAGCAGTTCTTC. Protein sequence: CASSPARTSYNEQFF.

This chain connects TRBV5-1 to TRBJ2-3; the D is unclear. Per germline, CDR1 SGHRS and CDR2 YFSETQ. The CDR3 loop spans 15 amino acids. Trimming took off 0 bases at V and 1 base at J, with 9 bases between the two ends. The DNA of the CDR3 is TGCGCCAGCAGCTTGGGAGGCATCGGCACAGATACGCAGTATTTT. It encodes CASSLGGIGTDTQYF.

This clone was picked up a small number of times. The gene calls are TRBV7-2 and TRBJ1-2; D perhaps matches TRBD1 (6 bases). The germline V and J ends were trimmed by 5 bases and 7 bases, with 17 bases remaining between them. Germline V gene lookup returns CDR1 SGHTA and CDR2 FQGNSA. CDR3 length: 14 residues. CDR3 sequence (DNA): TGTGCCAGCAGCCCGTACAGGGTTGAGAGTGGCTACACCTTC. As protein: CASSPYRVESGYTF.

This clone was picked up a small number of times. The V call is TRBV5-1, the J call TRBJ2-7; weak D call: TRBD1 (6 bases). V gave up 5 bases and J gave up 5 bases, with 20 bases separating them. The V gene's germline CDR1 is SGHRS and CDR2 YFSETQ. The CDR3 is 15 residues long. This CDR3 reads CASSWGIQGFHEQYF. The CDR3 nucleotides are TGCGCCAGCAGTTGGGGTATCCAGGGGTTCCACGAGCAGTACTTC. Full variable domain (missing parts from reference TRBV5-1 and TRBJ2-7): KAGVTQTPRYLIKTRGQQVTLSCSPISGHRSVSWYQQTPGQGLQFLFEYFSETQRNKGNFPGRFSGRQFSNSRSEMNVSTLELGDSALYLCASSWGIQGFHEQYFGPGTRLTVT.

The chain employs TRBV6-5 and TRBJ1-1, with D hard to call. In germline, CDR1 is MNHEY, CDR2 SVGAGI. The CDR3 is 12 residues long. The ends were cut back, 7 bases at V and 1 base at J, with 7 bases in the middle. The CDR3 nucleotides are TGTGCCAGCAAGGAGCGGAACACTGAAGCTTTCTTT. This codes for CASKERNTEAFF.

This chain uses TRBV19 with TRBJ1-4; 8 bases agree with TRBD1. Germline loops: CDR1 LNHDA, CDR2 SQIVND (reference sequence). This CDR3 region has 15 residues. After removal of 10 bases from V and 5 bases from J, the junction contained 12 bases not matched to a gene. This chain's CDR3 is CATSEGTGLNEKLFF. CDR3 DNA sequence: TGTGCCACCTCCGAGGGGACAGGATTAAATGAAAAACTGTTTTTT. Filled out from reference TRBV19 and TRBJ1-4, the complete variable domain reads DGGITQSPKYLFRKEGQNVTLSCEQNLNHDAMYWYRQDPGQGLRLIYYSQIVNDFQKGDIAEGYSVSREKKESFPLTVTSAQKNPTAFYLCATSEGTGLNEKLFFGSGTQLSVL.

V and J are TRBV5-6 and TRBJ2-1; the D gene is possibly TRBD2 (5 bases). Trimming stripped 4 bases from V and 0 bases from J, with 14 bases between. The germline CDR1 and CDR2 sequences are SGHDT and YYEEEE. The length of the CDR3 is 16 residues. The CDR3 is CASSTRRRSSYNEQFF. The CDR3 nucleotides read TGTGCCAGCAGCACTCGACGGAGGAGCTCCTACAATGAGCAGTTCTTC.

V and J are TRBV7-8 and TRBJ2-2; weak D call: TRBD1 (5 bases). Germline CDR1 SGHVS, CDR2 FQNEAQ. Trimming removed 6 bases from V and 5 bases from J, with 19 bases in between. The length of the CDR3 is 16 residues. The CDR3 nucleotides read TGTGCCAGCAGTCCCCGTTTCGCAGGGCGGACCGGGGAGCTGTTTTTT. Protein product: CASSPRFAGRTGELFF.

V usage is TRBV7-2 and J usage is TRBJ2-7; the D is unclear. From germline, CDR1 is SGHTA and CDR2 FQGNSA. Trimming took off 1 base at V and 2 bases at J, with 6 bases between the two ends. The CDR3 extends over 13 amino acids. The CDR3 loop is CASSLVPAYEQYF. CDR3 bases: TGTGCCAGCAGCTTAGTCCCCGCCTACGAGCAGTACTTC.

This clone has just a few counts. CDR3 sequence: CASSQGLAESSYEQYF. CDR3 in DNA: TGTGCCAGCAGCCAGGGACTAGCGGAATCGTCGTACGAGCAGTACTTC. This chain joins TRBV5-4 and TRBJ2-7; TRBD2 agrees at 11 bases. This CDR3 region has 16 residues. In germline, CDR1 is SGHNT, CDR2 YYREEE (reference sequence). The V and J ends lost 4 bases and 4 bases, in that order; junction bases with no gene match: 10.

This sequence joins TRBV27 and TRBJ1-2; possible D gene TRBD1, 6 bases. Germline CDR1 and CDR2: MNHEY and SMNVEV (reference sequence). Trimming shortened V by 3 bases and J by 2 bases, and 16 bases separated the two germline ends. The CDR3 consists of 16 residues. CDR3 region: CASSLEGGRGNYGYTF. CDR3 nucleotides: TGTGCCAGCAGTTTGGAGGGGGGCAGGGGAAACTATGGCTACACCTTC.

V gene TRBV7-3 combines with J gene TRBJ1-5; D gene ambiguous. V was shortened by 0 bases and J by 2 bases, with 11 bases between the two germline ends. The CDR3 has 16 residues. The germline V gene encodes CDR1 SGHTA and CDR2 FQGTGA. CDR3 nucleotide sequence: TGTGCCAGCAGCTTAACTGCTACGCCCTGCAATCAGCCCCAGCATTTT. Protein product: CASSLTATPCNQPQHF.

The V gene is TRBV11-3, the J gene TRBJ2-7; 8 bases match TRBD1. The CDR3 is 13 residues long. CDR1 is SGHNT, CDR2 YENEEA, per germline. Trimming at V came to 6 bases and at J to 5 bases, leaving 6 bases not matched to a gene. CDR3 sequence: CASSTGGFNEQYF. The CDR3 nucleotides are TGTGCCAGCAGTACAGGGGGTTTTAACGAGCAGTACTTC.

V gene TRBV11-3 combines with J gene TRBJ2-2; D is undetermined. The V gene's germline CDR1 is SGHNT and CDR2 YENEEA. This CDR3 is 13 amino acids long. Trimming stripped 4 bases from V and 5 bases from J, with 8 bases between. The CDR3 protein is CASSSVGTGELFF. As DNA, the CDR3 is TGTGCCAGCAGCTCCGTGGGGACCGGGGAGCTGTTTTTT.